These T cell receptor beta chains were read from a single sample in a study of a mutant IDH1 vaccine in newly diagnosed glioma. TCRdb keeps only in-frame clones here, not all; method: immunoSEQ multiplex PCR. The table records about 68,000 clones, roughly 84% of them present only once. These receptors lack a known antigen. The sample here was PBMCs, taken from a glioma patient whose treatment included an IDH1 peptide vaccine. The receptors were sampled from a man aged 18 to 30 with glioma. Both conserved end residues are part of each CDR3. The D gene is left open where the match is weak. Clone size is shown for a subset of rows, as once, few, many or a class of expanded clone.

j_call,d_call,clone_size,v_call,cdr3_nt,cdr3_aa
TRBJ2-7,NA,NA,TRBV5-1,TGCGCCAGCAGCCTTGATCCTACCATCAACGAGCAGTACTTC,CASSLDPTINEQYF
TRBJ2-1,TRBD2,NA,TRBV9,TGTGCCAGCAGCATTGCGGGAGGACCCCTCAATGAGCAGTTCTTC,CASSIAGGPLNEQFF
TRBJ2-1,TRBD2,NA,TRBV27,TGTGCCAGCACGGTAGGGACTAGCGGGTCGAGTGAGCAGTTCTTC,CASTVGTSGSSEQFF
TRBJ2-2,NA,NA,TRBV27,TGTGCCAGCAGTTTATGGGCCACCGGGGAGCTGTTTTTT,CASSLWATGELFF
TRBJ2-7,TRBD1,NA,TRBV5-5,TGTGCCAGCAGCTTGGATGGGACAGGGCATCTCGAGCAGTACTTC,CASSLDGTGHLEQYF
TRBJ2-7,NA,NA,TRBV5-1,TGCGCCAGCAGCTTGTCCACCGTATCCTACGAGCAGTACTTC,CASSLSTVSYEQYF
TRBJ2-5,TRBD2,NA,TRBV7-2,TGTGCCAGCAGCTTCAAGGGACTAGCGGGGGTCGAGACCCAGTACTTC,CASSFKGLAGVETQYF
TRBJ2-3,NA,NA,TRBV5-4,TGTGCCAGCAGCTTAATGAGGGGTAGCACAGATACGCAGTATTTT,CASSLMRGSTDTQYF
TRBJ2-7,TRBD1,once,TRBV7-2,TGTGCCAGCAGCTTGAGGCCGGGACAGGGAACCTACGAGCAGTACTTC,CASSLRPGQGTYEQYF
TRBJ2-3,NA,NA,TRBV2,TGTGCCAGCAGTGGACCCGACTCCCCCGGATTTGCAGATACGCAGTATTTT,CASSGPDSPGFADTQYF
TRBJ2-7,TRBD2,NA,TRBV29-1,TGCAGCGTTGAGCTAGCGGGACTCCCAACCTACGAGCAGTACTTC,CSVELAGLPTYEQYF
TRBJ2-1,NA,NA,TRBV14,TGTGCCAGCAGCCGCCTAGTGGGCAATGAGCAGTTCTTC,CASSRLVGNEQFF
TRBJ1-2,NA,NA,TRBV5-6,TGTGCCAGCAGCTTGGCCGGTTCTAACTATGGCTACACCTTC,CASSLAGSNYGYTF
TRBJ1-1,TRBD1,once,TRBV7-2,TGTGCCAGCCCAAAGGGGGCAACGAACACTGAAGCTTTCTTT,CASPKGATNTEAFF
TRBJ1-1,NA,NA,TRBV19,TGTGCCAGTATTAGGACAGACCACACTGAAGCTTTCTTT,CASIRTDHTEAFF
TRBJ1-2,TRBD1,NA,TRBV2,TGTGCCAGCAGGGGATCGACAGGGGTGGGCGGCTACACCTTC,CASRGSTGVGGYTF
TRBJ2-1,TRBD2,NA,TRBV12-5,TGTGCTAGTGGTTTGCCTAGCGGGGGGCAAAGCTCCTACAATGAGCAGTTCTTC,CASGLPSGGQSSYNEQFF
TRBJ2-5,TRBD2,NA,TRBV12-5,TGTGCTAGTGGGGAGACTAGCGGGAGTGGGGAGACCCAGTACTTC,CASGETSGSGETQYF
TRBJ1-2,TRBD1,NA,TRBV2,TGTGCCAGTAGAGGACAGGGGATTAGCTATGGCTACACCTTC,CASRGQGISYGYTF
TRBJ2-3,NA,NA,TRBV5-6,TGTGCCAGCAGCTTGGCCCTTGATGGTACGCAGTATTTT,CASSLALDGTQYF
TRBJ2-2,TRBD2,NA,TRBV7-3,TGTGCCAGCAGGCCTGGGCTAGCGGGAAGTACCGGGGAGCTGTTTTTT,CASRPGLAGSTGELFF
TRBJ1-2,NA,NA,TRBV5-8,TGTGCCAGCAGTTTGGGGCGGGTTCGCTATGGCTACACCTTC,CASSLGRVRYGYTF
TRBJ1-3,NA,NA,TRBV4-3,TGCGCCAGCAGCCATGGGCCTCGCTCTGGAAACACCATATATTTT,CASSHGPRSGNTIYF
TRBJ2-7,TRBD2,NA,TRBV5-6,TGTGCCAGCAGCTTTTGGATAGCGGGCTCCGAGCAGTACTTC,CASSFWIAGSEQYF
TRBJ1-1,NA,few,TRBV25-1,TGTGCCAGCAGTGAGACGCGGGGGGTCGACACTGAAGCTTTCTTT,CASSETRGVDTEAFF
TRBJ1-2,NA,NA,TRBV19,TGTGCCAGTAGTATAGATCAAGGTGTCGTCCAGGGTCTTTGGAAAACTTTCAACTATGGCTACACCTTC,CASSIDQGVVQGLWKTFNYGYTF
TRBJ2-1,TRBD2,NA,TRBV6-5,TGTGCCAGCAGTTACTCCCGTGAGGGAGGGCCGGGTGAGCAGTTCTTC,CASSYSREGGPGEQFF
TRBJ2-3,NA,NA,TRBV7-9,TGTGCCAGCAGCCCGCCCCGGGGACATAGCACAGATACGCAGTATTTT,CASSPPRGHSTDTQYF
TRBJ1-5,NA,NA,TRBV7-6,TGTGCCAGCAGCTCACGCCCCCCTGGGACATCTAACAATCAGCCCCAGCATTTT,CASSSRPPGTSNNQPQHF
TRBJ1-6,NA,once,TRBV19,TGTGCCAGTAGTCCCGGACGGGGCCTTTCACCCCTCCACTTT,CASSPGRGLSPLHF
TRBJ2-7,NA,NA,TRBV28,TGTGCCAGCAGTTTGGGAGTTTTTGGGACTCCGCACGAGCAGTACTTC,CASSLGVFGTPHEQYF
TRBJ2-3,TRBD2,NA,TRBV6-1,TGTGCCAGCAGCCGTAGCGGGGGGGCAGATACGCAGTATTTT,CASSRSGGADTQYF
TRBJ2-7,TRBD2,NA,TRBV4-2,TGTGCCAGCAGCCAAGCCAAGATAGCGGGACTCTACGAGCAGTACTTC,CASSQAKIAGLYEQYF
TRBJ2-3,NA,NA,TRBV6-5,TGTGCCAGCAGTACCACAGATACGCAGTATTTT,CASSTTDTQYF
TRBJ1-4,NA,NA,TRBV5-1,TGCGCCAGCAGCTCCTCTGGTAGAGACGAAAAACTGTTTTTT,CASSSSGRDEKLFF
TRBJ1-2,NA,NA,TRBV4-3,TGCGCCAGCAGCCAAGAATCAGCACAGGGACTCGCTTATGGCTACACCTTC,CASSQESAQGLAYGYTF
TRBJ2-2,NA,few,TRBV6-7,TGTGCCAGCAGTTACTCGAGGCAGGACACCGGGGAGCTGTTTTTT,CASSYSRQDTGELFF
TRBJ1-3,NA,NA,TRBV7-3,TGTGCCAGCAGCTCCGACGGTCACTCTGGAAACACCATATATTTT,CASSSDGHSGNTIYF
TRBJ2-2,NA,NA,TRBV5-6,TGTGCCAGCAGCTTGGCTTTCACTAGTCTAGGCGGGGAGCTGTTTTTT,CASSLAFTSLGGELFF
TRBJ1-1,NA,NA,TRBV10-3,TGTGCCATCAGTGAAGGGGGCACTGAAGCTTTCTTT,CAISEGGTEAFF
TRBJ1-5,TRBD1,NA,TRBV5-1,TGCGCCAGCAGCACCGGGGACAGGGAGACGGGTCAGCCCCAGCATTTT,CASSTGDRETGQPQHF
TRBJ2-3,TRBD2,NA,TRBV7-8,TGTGCCAGCAGCTTAACTAGCGGGTTCACAGATACGCAGTATTTT,CASSLTSGFTDTQYF
TRBJ2-3,TRBD2,NA,TRBV5-5,TGTGCCAGCAGCTATTTTACGACTAGCGGGGACACAGATACGCAGTATTTT,CASSYFTTSGDTDTQYF
TRBJ1-4,TRBD1,NA,TRBV4-3,TGCGCCAGCAGCCAAGGTATTCGGGACAGCGTTGAAAAACTGTTTTTT,CASSQGIRDSVEKLFF
TRBJ1-1,NA,few,TRBV5-1,TGCGCCAGCAGCTCCAGGGAGGCGATGAACACTGAAGCTTTCTTT,CASSSREAMNTEAFF
TRBJ2-7,TRBD2,NA,TRBV6-6,TGTGCCAGCAGCCACTTCCCGGGACTAGCGTTCTTC,CASSHFPGLAFF
TRBJ2-7,NA,NA,TRBV7-2,TGTGCCAGCAGCTTAGGACAGGTCTACGAGCAGTACTTC,CASSLGQVYEQYF
TRBJ2-7,TRBD2,NA,TRBV29-1,TGCAGCGTTGGGCGGGGGGAATACGAGCAGTACTTC,CSVGRGEYEQYF
TRBJ2-1,NA,NA,TRBV9,TGTGCCAGCAGCGCACCGGGACGAAGGAATGAGCAGTTCTTC,CASSAPGRRNEQFF
TRBJ1-1,NA,few,TRBV18,TGTGCCACCCTTTCTTACCTCACTGGGGCGAACACTGAAGCTTTCTTT,CATLSYLTGANTEAFF
TRBJ1-3,NA,NA,TRBV11-2,TGTGCCAGCAGCCCACCTGGCGCCTCTGGAAACACCATATATTTT,CASSPPGASGNTIYF
TRBJ2-7,NA,NA,TRBV6-1,TGTGCCAGCAGGGAAATGAGAAGGGGTCGGACCGGGGACGAGCAGTACTTC,CASREMRRGRTGDEQYF
TRBJ1-1,NA,few,TRBV18,TGTGCCAGCTCACCATATGAGGGTGGGAACACTGAAGCTTTCTTT,CASSPYEGGNTEAFF